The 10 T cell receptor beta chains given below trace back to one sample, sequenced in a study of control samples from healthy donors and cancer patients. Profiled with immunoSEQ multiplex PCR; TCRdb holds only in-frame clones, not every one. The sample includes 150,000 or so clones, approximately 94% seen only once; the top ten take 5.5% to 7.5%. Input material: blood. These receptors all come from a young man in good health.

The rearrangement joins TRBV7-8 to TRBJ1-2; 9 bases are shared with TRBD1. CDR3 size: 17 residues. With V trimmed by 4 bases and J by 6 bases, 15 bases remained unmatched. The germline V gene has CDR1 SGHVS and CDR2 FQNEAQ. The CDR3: CASSSGAQGAHTDGYTF. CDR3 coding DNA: TGTGCCAGCAGCTCAGGCGCACAGGGGGCGCATACGGATGGCTACACCTTC.

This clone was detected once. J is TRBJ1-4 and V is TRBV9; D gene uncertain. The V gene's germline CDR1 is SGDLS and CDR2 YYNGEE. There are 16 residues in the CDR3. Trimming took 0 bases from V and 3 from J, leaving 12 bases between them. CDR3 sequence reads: CASSVGISQSNEKLFF. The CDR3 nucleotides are TGTGCCAGCAGCGTAGGAATCAGCCAGTCTAATGAAAAACTGTTTTTT.

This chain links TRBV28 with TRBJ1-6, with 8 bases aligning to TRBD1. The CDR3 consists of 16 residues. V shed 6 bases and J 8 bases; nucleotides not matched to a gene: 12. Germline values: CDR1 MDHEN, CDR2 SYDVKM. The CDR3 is CASSLTGATGDSPLHF. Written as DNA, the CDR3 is TGTGCCAGCAGCCTGACAGGGGCGACGGGTGATTCACCCCTCCACTTT.

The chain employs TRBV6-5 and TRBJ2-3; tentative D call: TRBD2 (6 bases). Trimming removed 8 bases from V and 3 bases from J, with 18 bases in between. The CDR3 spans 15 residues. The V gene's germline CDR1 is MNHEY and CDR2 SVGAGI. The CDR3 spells CASGWEGTETDTQYF. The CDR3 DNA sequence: TGTGCCAGCGGATGGGAAGGGACTGAAACAGATACGCAGTATTTT.

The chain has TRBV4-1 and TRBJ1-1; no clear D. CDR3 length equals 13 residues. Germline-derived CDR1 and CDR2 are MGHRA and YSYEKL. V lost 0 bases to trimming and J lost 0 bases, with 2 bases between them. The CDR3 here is CASSQDLNTEAFF. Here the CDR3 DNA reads TGCGCCAGCAGCCAAGACCTGAACACTGAAGCTTTCTTT.

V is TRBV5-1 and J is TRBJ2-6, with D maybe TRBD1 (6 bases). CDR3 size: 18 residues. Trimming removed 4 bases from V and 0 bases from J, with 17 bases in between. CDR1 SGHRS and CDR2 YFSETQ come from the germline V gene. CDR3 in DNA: TGCGCCAGCAGCCTTAACTCGGGACAACGCTCTGGGGCCAACGTCCTGACTTTC. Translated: CASSLNSGQRSGANVLTF.

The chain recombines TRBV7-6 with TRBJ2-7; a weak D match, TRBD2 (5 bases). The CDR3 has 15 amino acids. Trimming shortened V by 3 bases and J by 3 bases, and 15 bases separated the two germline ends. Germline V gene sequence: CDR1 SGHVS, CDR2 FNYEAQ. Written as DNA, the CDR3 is TGTGCCAGCAGCTTTCTAGGAGGACCGGACTACGAGCAGTACTTC. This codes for CASSFLGGPDYEQYF.

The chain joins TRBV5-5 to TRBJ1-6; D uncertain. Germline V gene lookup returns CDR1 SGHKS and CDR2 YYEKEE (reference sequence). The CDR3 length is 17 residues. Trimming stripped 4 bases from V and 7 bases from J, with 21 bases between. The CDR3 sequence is CASSLSLPNMRNSPLHF. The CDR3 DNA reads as TGTGCCAGCAGCCTCTCCCTCCCGAACATGAGAAATTCACCCCTCCACTTT.

CDR3 amino acids: CASTRGNTEAFF. The CDR3, as DNA: TGTGCCAGCACTCGGGGGAACACTGAAGCTTTCTTT. The chain uses TRBV7-9 and TRBJ1-1; D call uncertain. The germline CDR1 and CDR2 sequences are SEHNR and FQNEAQ (reference sequence). The CDR3 runs 12 residues. Between the trimmed V and J ends, which lost 7 bases and 1 base, there was a span of 7 bases.

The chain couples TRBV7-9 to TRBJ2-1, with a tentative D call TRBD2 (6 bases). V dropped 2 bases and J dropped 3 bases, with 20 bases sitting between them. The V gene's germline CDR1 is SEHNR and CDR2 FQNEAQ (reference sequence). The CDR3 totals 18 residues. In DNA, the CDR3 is TGTGCCAGCAGCTTATGGTGGGAAGGAGGGACGTACTACAATGAGCAGTTCTTC. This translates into CASSLWWEGGTYYNEQFF. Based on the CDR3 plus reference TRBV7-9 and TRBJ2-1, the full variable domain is DTGVSQNPRHKITKRGQNVTFRCDPISEHNRLYWYRQTLGQGPEFLTYFQNEAQLEKSRLLSDRFSAERPKGSFSTLEIQRTEQGDSAMYLCASSLWWEGGTYYNEQFFGPGTRLTVL.